This T cell receptor (beta chain) was identified in a study of T cells in narcolepsy. Overall study results and limits: Healthy controls reportedly lacked the autoreactive clonotypes serially found in patients' blood.

Sequenced by immunoSEQ multiplex PCR; TCRdb stores in-frame clones only, minus some. In the table there are tens of thousands of clones, approximately 82% of which are singletons. V shed 8 bases and J 4 bases; nucleotides not matched to a gene: 7. Germline CDR1 and CDR2: SGHTA and FQGNSA. The length of the CDR3 is 14 residues. On this clone: Its antigen remains unidentified.

V is TRBV7-2 and J is TRBJ1-2, with 10 positions matching TRBD1. The sequence was collected from a human donor with narcolepsy. The specimen was CD45RA- memory CD4+ T cells from PBMCs. CDR3 sequence reads: CASLGTGEAYGYTF. The CDR3 region has the DNA TGTGCCAGCCTCGGGACAGGGGAGGCCTATGGCTACACCTTC.